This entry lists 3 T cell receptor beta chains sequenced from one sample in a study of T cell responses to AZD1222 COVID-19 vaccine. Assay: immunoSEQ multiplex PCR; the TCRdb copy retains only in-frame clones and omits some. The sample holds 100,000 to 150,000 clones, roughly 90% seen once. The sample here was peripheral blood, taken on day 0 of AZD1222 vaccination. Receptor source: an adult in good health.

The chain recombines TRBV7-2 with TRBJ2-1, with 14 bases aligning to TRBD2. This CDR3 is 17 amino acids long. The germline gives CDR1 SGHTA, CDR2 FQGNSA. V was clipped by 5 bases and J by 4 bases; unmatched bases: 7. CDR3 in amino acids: CASSLGTSGRSYNEQFF. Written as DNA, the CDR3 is TGTGCCAGCAGCCTAGGGACTAGCGGGAGATCTTACAATGAGCAGTTCTTC.

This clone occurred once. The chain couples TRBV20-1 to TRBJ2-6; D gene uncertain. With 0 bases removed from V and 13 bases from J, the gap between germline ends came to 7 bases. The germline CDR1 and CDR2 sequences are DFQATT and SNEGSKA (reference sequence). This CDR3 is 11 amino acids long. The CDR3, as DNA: TGCAGTGCTAGAGATCCTAGAGTCCTGACTTTC. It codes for CSARDPRVLTF.

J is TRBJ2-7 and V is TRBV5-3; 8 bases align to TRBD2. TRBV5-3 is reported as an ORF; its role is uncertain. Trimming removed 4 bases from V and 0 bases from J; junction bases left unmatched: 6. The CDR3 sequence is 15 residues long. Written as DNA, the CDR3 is TGTGCCAGAAGCGATTCCAGCGGGAGCTCCTACGAGCAGTACTTC. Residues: CARSDSSGSSYEQYF.